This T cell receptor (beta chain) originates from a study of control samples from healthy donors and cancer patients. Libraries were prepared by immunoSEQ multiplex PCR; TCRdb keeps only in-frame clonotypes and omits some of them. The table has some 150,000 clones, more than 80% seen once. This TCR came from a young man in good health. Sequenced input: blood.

The CDR3: CASSRRTGRENTEAFF. DNA for the CDR3: TGTGCCAGCAGCCGTCGGACAGGACGAGAAAACACTGAAGCTTTCTTT. This sequence joins TRBV11-2 and TRBJ1-1, with TRBD1 matching over 7 bases. Germline assignment: CDR1 SGHAT and CDR2 FQNNGV. This CDR3 is 16 amino acids long. V lost 5 bases to trimming and J lost 2 bases; unmatched junction nucleotides: 11.